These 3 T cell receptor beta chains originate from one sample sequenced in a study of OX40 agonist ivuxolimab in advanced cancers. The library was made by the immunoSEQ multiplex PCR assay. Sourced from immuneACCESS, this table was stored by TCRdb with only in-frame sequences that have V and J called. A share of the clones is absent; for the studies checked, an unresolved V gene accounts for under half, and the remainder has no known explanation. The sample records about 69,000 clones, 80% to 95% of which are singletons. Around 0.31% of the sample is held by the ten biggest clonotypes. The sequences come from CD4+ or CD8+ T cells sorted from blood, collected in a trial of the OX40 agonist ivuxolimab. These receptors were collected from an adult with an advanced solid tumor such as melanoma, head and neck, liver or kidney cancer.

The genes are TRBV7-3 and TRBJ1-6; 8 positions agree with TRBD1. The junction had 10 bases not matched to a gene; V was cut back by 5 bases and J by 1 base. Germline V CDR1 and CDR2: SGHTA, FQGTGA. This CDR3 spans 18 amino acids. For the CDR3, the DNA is TGTGCCAGCAGCCCCTACGGGCAGGGGGCTTCCTATAATTCACCCCTCCACTTT. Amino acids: CASSPYGQGASYNSPLHF.

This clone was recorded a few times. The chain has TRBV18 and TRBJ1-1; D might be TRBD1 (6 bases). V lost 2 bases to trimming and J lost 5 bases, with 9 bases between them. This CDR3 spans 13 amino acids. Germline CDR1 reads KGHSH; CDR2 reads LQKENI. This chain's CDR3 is CASSPTGWTEAFF. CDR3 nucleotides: TGTGCCAGCTCACCAACAGGGTGGACTGAAGCTTTCTTT.

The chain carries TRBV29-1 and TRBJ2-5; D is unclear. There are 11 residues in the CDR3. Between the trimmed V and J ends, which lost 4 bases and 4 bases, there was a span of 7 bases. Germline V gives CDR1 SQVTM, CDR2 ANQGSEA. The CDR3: CSVGVVETQYF. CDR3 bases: TGCAGCGTTGGGGTTGTAGAGACCCAGTACTTC. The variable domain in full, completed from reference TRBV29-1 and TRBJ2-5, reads SAVISQKPSRDICQRGTSLTIQCQVDSQVTMMFWYRQQPGQSLTLIATANQGSEATYESGFVIDKFPISRPNLTFSTLTVSNMSPEDSSIYLCSVGVVETQYFGPGTRLLVL.